This T cell receptor beta chain originates from a study of cytomegalovirus exposure and HLA in healthy donors. In the PCR, 60 Vbeta and 13 Jbeta primers were used. Produced via immunoSEQ multiplex PCR; TCRdb's table is partial and in-frame only. Found here are 100,000 to 150,000 clones, approximately 82% of them singletons; the top ten hold 20%. Study-wide findings and caveats: As a later analysis showed, a missense DCLRE1C variant was linked to trimming of TCR beta V- and J-genes. Researchers counted around 150 TCR beta chains as cytomegalovirus-associated.

The length of the CDR3 is 16 residues. CDR1 SGHAT and CDR2 FQNNGV come from the germline V gene. The ends lost 4 bases at V and 2 bases at J; junction bases unmatched: 4. Of note for this clone: Its antigen is not identified.

The source of this sequence is a man between 18 and 35 years old in good health and CMV-seropositive. The chain uses TRBV11-2 and TRBJ2-1; 11 nucleotides line up with TRBD2. Sequences were obtained from PBMCs. CDR3 bases: TGTGCCAGCAGCTCCCAGACTAGCGGGGCCTACAATGAGCAGTTCTTC. Its translation: CASSSQTSGAYNEQFF. The entire variable domain, with the rest obtained from reference TRBV11-2 and TRBJ2-1, is as follows: EAGVAQSPRYKIIEKRQSVAFWCNPISGHATLYWYQQILGQGPKLLIQFQNNGVVDDSQLPKDRFSAERLKGVDSTLKIQPAKLEDSAVYLCASSSQTSGAYNEQFFGPGTRLTVL.